The rows below give T cell receptor beta chains drawn from one sample of a study of beta chain features in type 1 diabetes. Sequencing was performed with immunoSEQ multiplex PCR; in TCRdb, only in-frame clones are kept and a portion is missing. The sample has 600,000 to 700,000 clones, over 10% seen once. Sequenced input: naive CD4+ T cells from blood. These receptors were taken from a man younger than 45 with type 1 diabetes. Both conserved end residues are part of each CDR3. The order of the fields is CDR3 protein, V gene.

CASSWTSGGAWVDEQFF | TRBV19
CASSVRTGLNTGELFF | TRBV7-2
CASSQEGTGVSPLHF | TRBV4-1
CASSLAGSYNEQFF | TRBV5-4
CASSLGLAEETQYF | TRBV7-8
CATSRDRGDRTNEKLFF | TRBV15
CASSQSVSQTYEQYF | TRBV4-3
CASSLRAWGNIQYF | TRBV7-7
CASSSGTTGSGGNEQFF | TRBV5-1
CASSVADRDSYEQYF | TRBV9
CASSPQDSHSGNTIYF | TRBV18
CAWGLAGGYNEQFF | TRBV30
CASCSRATYNEQFF | TRBV19
CASSQNQAASGDTQYF | TRBV4-3